This TCR beta chain was observed in a study of blood T cell repertoires in COVID-19. Study information: Both acute and convalescent COVID-19 samples were obtained from the United States, Italy and Spain.

Profiling relied on immunoSEQ multiplex PCR, and the TCRdb table lists in-frame clones only, not all of them. The sample holds approximately 63,000 clones, 75% to 90% seen once. Seattle's cohort entered during active infection and was followed longitudinally. Germline assignment: CDR1 SEHNR and CDR2 FQNEAQ (reference sequence). CDR3 length: 18 residues. The V gene lost 4 bases and the J gene lost 6 bases, with 25 bases spanning the gap. The source is a woman aged 55-70 years with COVID-19, enrolled during active disease. The sequenced sample was peripheral blood. This rearrangement joins TRBV7-9 to TRBJ2-1, with D maybe TRBD2 (6 bases). The CDR3, as DNA: TGTGCCAGCAGCTCTACAATATGGAGGGAGGCCCCCGCCAATGAGCAGTTCTTC. Residues: CASSSTIWREAPANEQFF.